The present TCR beta chain was sequenced within a study of glioma-infiltrating T cells. Study-wide results and caveats: Above-expected tissue-blood divergence occurred in all gliomas, most in low-grade ones. Very few CDR3 sequences were shared between tissue and blood.

Trimming at V came to 3 bases and at J to 3 bases, leaving 12 bases not matched to a gene. Germline lookup yields CDR1 MDHEN and CDR2 SYDVKM. The CDR3 is 18 residues long. The iRepertoire nested amplicon-rescue multiplex PCR amplified TCR alpha and beta CDR3s from RNA. TCRdb used MiXCR to reprocess the multiplex PCR reads, holding one entry per CDR3 protein. Found here are under 130,000 distinct CDR3 sequences, around 28% of them singletons; the top ten hold 44%. This clonotype was seen repeatedly, ten times or more. Its antigen is not known. The chain is built from TRBV28 and TRBJ2-2, with 8 bases matching TRBD1. The sequence was collected from a human donor with low-grade glioma or glioblastoma, undergoing nonglioma brain surgery, or in good health (not recorded which). Specimen: glioma tissue, nonneoplastic brain tissue, or PBMCs (not recorded which). The DNA of the CDR3 is TGTGCCAGCAGTTTCTACCAGGGGGCCATATCTCACACCGGGGAGCTGTTTTTT. Encoded protein: CASSFYQGAISHTGELFF.